This TCR beta chain was captured by sequencing in a study of beta chain features in type 1 diabetes. J was trimmed by 2 bases and V by 3 bases; bases with no gene match: 9. Germline V gene sequence: CDR1 SQVTM, CDR2 ANQGSEA. The CDR3 spans 15 residues. Every bit of the isolated RNA underwent reverse transcription, so sequencing read expressed TCRB transcripts. Libraries were prepared by immunoSEQ multiplex PCR; TCRdb keeps only in-frame clonotypes and omits some of them. The repertoire holds roughly 150,000 clones, with around 10% as singletons. Only one heparinised blood draw was taken per donor, and its volume averaged approximately 100 mL.

The TCR sequence derives from a man between 18 and 35 years old in good health. The sequenced sample consisted of central memory CD4+ T cells from blood. The chain is built from TRBV29-1 and TRBJ2-5, with TRBD1 identical over 7 bases. CDR3 residues: CSVDKGGQAQETQYF. The CDR3 bases are TGCAGCGTTGATAAGGGCGGACAGGCTCAAGAGACCCAGTACTTC. The full variable domain, in which reference TRBV29-1 and TRBJ2-5 provide the parts outside the CDR3, is SAVISQKPSRDICQRGTSLTIQCQVDSQVTMMFWYRQQPGQSLTLIATANQGSEATYESGFVIDKFPISRPNLTFSTLTVSNMSPEDSSIYLCSVDKGGQAQETQYFGPGTRLLVL.